The source of this T cell receptor (beta chain) is a study of CD8+CD57+ T cells in acquired aplastic anemia. On the study more broadly: Isolated CD4+ and CD8+ cells, once sorted, yielded DNA averaging roughly 3.2 ug.

The CDR3 is made up of 13 amino acids. V was shortened by 0 bases and J by 8 bases, with 14 bases between the two germline ends. Looked up from germline, CDR1 is DFQATT and CDR2 is SNEGSKA (reference sequence). Comments on this clonotype: Its cognate antigen is unknown.

Patients chosen for sequencing had shown CD8+CD57+ cell expansion by flow cytometry. Patients uniformly had severe acquired aplastic anemia. Researchers used genomic DNA as the template to profile TCR beta VDJ and CDR3. TCRdb reprocessed the reads with MiXCR, giving one entry per CDR3 protein. The repertoire holds about 98,000 distinct CDR3 sequences, with 65% to 70% as singletons. Points from the study as a whole: Between patients and controls, 25 to 35 CD8+ CDR3 sequences were found in common.

The rearrangement uses TRBV20-1 and TRBJ2-7; TRBD2 is a possible D gene (6 bases). This receptor was taken from a human donor with aplastic anemia. The specimen was sorted CD4+, CD8+, or CD8+CD57+ T cells (not recorded which) from PBMCs. The CDR3 nucleotides read TGCAGTGCTAGAGACGTTCCGGGACTGCAGCAGTACTTC. This codes for CSARDVPGLQQYF.